These 28 T cell receptor beta chains share one sample of origin, sequenced in a study of a mutant IDH1 vaccine in newly diagnosed glioma. Indicated time point: week 11, during vaccination. What each vaccine dose contained was 300 ug of mutant IDH1 20-mer peptide, accompanied by topical imiquimod. Clones were read by immunoSEQ multiplex PCR, and TCRdb kept only the in-frame ones, dropping some. The sample yields tens of thousands of clones, 90% seen once. Their antigens are not known. Source: PBMCs, taken from a glioma patient whose treatment included an IDH1 peptide vaccine. The receptors originated from a man younger than 30 with glioma.

The chain is built from TRBV25-1 and TRBJ1-1; 7 nucleotides align to TRBD1. Per the germline V gene, CDR1 is MGHDK and CDR2 is SYGVNS. The CDR3 contains 15 residues. The J segment lost 3 bases and the V segment lost 4 bases, leaving 8 bases of the junction unmatched. In DNA form, the CDR3 reads TGTGCCAGCAGTGTGTTAGGGGGCTGGGACACTGAAGCTTTCTTT. This encodes CASSVLGGWDTEAFF.

The chain links TRBV7-2 to TRBJ2-5, with TRBD1 as a possible D gene (5 bases). CDR1 is SGHTA and CDR2 is FQGNSA in the germline V gene. V lost 4 bases and J 2 bases, leaving 11 bases between the germline ends. The CDR3 length is 14 residues. CDR3 in amino acids: CASSSRTLQETQYF. CDR3 coding DNA: TGTGCCAGCAGCTCGCGGACACTACAAGAGACCCAGTACTTC.

The chain uses TRBV7-6 and TRBJ1-1; D unclear. CDR1 is SGHVS, CDR2 FNYEAQ, per germline. V lost 5 bases and J lost 5, with 9 bases in between. This CDR3 spans 12 amino acids. CDR3: CASSQVGTEAFF. The CDR3 DNA sequence: TGTGCCAGCAGCCAAGTTGGGACTGAAGCTTTCTTT.

The chain is built from TRBV7-8 and TRBJ1-5; 7 bases fit TRBD1. Germline V gene sequence: CDR1 SGHVS, CDR2 FQNEAQ. The CDR3 is 16 amino acids. The J segment lost 4 bases and the V segment lost 5 bases, leaving 11 bases of the junction unmatched. The CDR3 protein is CASSQGIQGGNQPQHF. The CDR3 nucleotides read TGTGCCAGCAGCCAAGGAATTCAGGGGGGAAATCAGCCCCAGCATTTT.

The chain links TRBV6-6 to TRBJ1-3; 9 nucleotides agree with TRBD1. In germline, CDR1 is MNHNY, CDR2 SVGAGI (reference sequence). The CDR3 is made up of 16 amino acids. J gave up 1 base and V 6 bases, and 7 bases lay outside the gene matches. The CDR3 DNA reads TGTGCCAGCAGCGAGGGACAGGGAAGATCTGGAAACACCATATATTTT. Protein: CASSEGQGRSGNTIYF.

The V gene is TRBV10-2, the J gene TRBJ2-7; D possibly corresponds to TRBD1 (6 bases). There are 12 residues in the CDR3. Trimming took off 3 bases at V and 6 bases at J, with 9 bases between the two ends. CDR1 WSHSY and CDR2 SAAADI come from the germline V gene. CDR3 amino acids: CASSEGTSEQYF. CDR3 bases: TGCGCCAGCAGTGAAGGGACATCCGAGCAGTACTTC.

The CDR3 here is CSGQGYGYTF. Here the CDR3 DNA reads TGCAGTGGGCAAGGCTATGGCTACACCTTC. The genes are TRBV20-1 and TRBJ1-2; no firm D call. Germline V gene sequence: CDR1 DFQATT, CDR2 SNEGSKA (reference sequence). The length of the CDR3 is 10 residues. The V and J ends lost 7 bases and 4 bases respectively, with 7 bases between them.

The gene calls are TRBV5-1 and TRBJ2-1; possible D gene TRBD2, 6 bases. This CDR3 has 17 amino acids. V lost 3 bases and J lost 7, with 23 bases in between. Looked up from germline, CDR1 is SGHRS and CDR2 is YFSETQ. The CDR3: CASSSPGMGDWWNEQFF. The CDR3 DNA reads as TGCGCCAGCAGCTCGCCGGGGATGGGGGACTGGTGGAATGAGCAGTTCTTC.

The genes are TRBV28 and TRBJ1-1; D perhaps matches TRBD1 (6 bases). V was trimmed by 5 bases and J by 11 bases, leaving 18 bases between them. This CDR3 is built from 13 residues. CDR1 is MDHEN and CDR2 is SYDVKM in the germline V gene. CDR3 sequence (DNA): TGTGCCAGCAGTCCGGGCAGGCAGGGGAGGGCTTTCTTT. This gives the protein CASSPGRQGRAFF.

This chain links TRBV5-1 with TRBJ1-1; D unresolved. Trimming stripped 1 base from V and 7 bases from J, with 8 bases between. Germline-derived CDR1 and CDR2 are SGHRS and YFSETQ. CDR3 size: 12 residues. CDR3 bases: TGCGCCAGCAGCTTGCGACCAAATGAAGCTTTCTTT. Its protein is CASSLRPNEAFF. The whole variable domain, filled in from reference TRBV5-1 and TRBJ1-1, reads KAGVTQTPRYLIKTRGQQVTLSCSPISGHRSVSWYQQTPGQGLQFLFEYFSETQRNKGNFPGRFSGRQFSNSRSEMNVSTLELGDSALYLCASSLRPNEAFFGQGTRLTVV.

The rearrangement uses TRBV4-2 and TRBJ1-2, with D hard to call. This CDR3 has 15 residues. The germline CDR1 and CDR2 sequences are LGHNA and YNFKEQ. V was clipped by 0 bases and J by 0 bases, with 8 bases between them. This CDR3 is CASSQELMANYGYTF. The CDR3 nucleotides are TGTGCCAGCAGCCAAGAATTGATGGCTAACTATGGCTACACCTTC.

The rearrangement uses TRBV7-2 and TRBJ1-1; 7 bases are shared with TRBD1. The CDR3 sequence is 16 residues long. Germline CDR1 is SGHTA and CDR2 is FQGNSA. J gave up 0 bases and V 2 bases, and 6 bases lay outside the gene matches. This CDR3 is CASSLRKQGLNTEAFF. CDR3 sequence (DNA): TGTGCCAGCAGCTTACGGAAACAGGGGCTGAACACTGAAGCTTTCTTT.

The chain carries TRBV6-5 and TRBJ1-1; D not resolved. V lost 5 bases to trimming and J lost 5 bases, with 15 bases between them. The CDR3 sequence is 14 residues long. Germline values: CDR1 MNHEY, CDR2 SVGAGI. CDR3 sequence: CASSPPSPGTEAFF. The CDR3 DNA follows: TGTGCCAGCAGTCCCCCGTCGCCGGGTACTGAAGCTTTCTTT.

V is TRBV5-6 and J is TRBJ2-1, with TRBD2 identical over 10 bases. The J segment lost 4 bases and the V segment lost 2 bases, leaving 3 bases of the junction unmatched. The CDR3 sequence is 15 residues long. Germline CDR1 and CDR2: SGHDT and YYEEEE. For the CDR3, the DNA is TGTGCCAGCAGCTTAGCGGGAGGGGCGTACAATGAGCAGTTCTTC. Its protein is CASSLAGGAYNEQFF.

V usage is TRBV15 and J usage is TRBJ2-5; 9 nucleotides agree with TRBD1. CDR1 and CDR2 (germline): LNHNV, YYDKDF (reference sequence). The ends lost 3 bases at V and 1 base at J; junction bases unmatched: 3. This CDR3 spans 15 amino acids. CDR3 nucleotide sequence: TGTGCCACCAGCAGGGGACAGGGAACCCAAGAGACCCAGTACTTC. It yields the protein CATSRGQGTQETQYF.

CDR3 bases: TGCAGCGTCGAAACCCTAAGCGGGCCGTCCTACAATGAGCAGTTCTTC. Amino acids: CSVETLSGPSYNEQFF. The chain carries TRBV29-1 and TRBJ2-1; D is perhaps TRBD2 (6 bases). The V end lost 6 bases, the J end lost 1 base, and 19 bases lay between the germline ends. This CDR3 has 16 residues. Germline CDR1 and CDR2: SQVTM and ANQGSEA.

The CDR3 region has the DNA TGTGCCAGCAGCTGGGGACTAGCGGGAGTAGAGTCTGGGGCCAACGTCCTGACTTTC. It is translated as CASSWGLAGVESGANVLTF. The rearrangement joins TRBV5-6 to TRBJ2-6, with 14 bases lining up with TRBD2. J was trimmed by 1 base and V by 3 bases; bases with no gene match: 6. Germline loops: CDR1 SGHDT, CDR2 YYEEEE. The CDR3 is 19 residues long. Full variable domain (remainder filled in from reference TRBV5-6 and TRBJ2-6): DAGVTQSPTHLIKTRGQQVTLRCSPKSGHDTVSWYQQALGQGPQFIFQYYEEEERQRGNFPDRFSGHQFPNYSSELNVNALLLGDSALYLCASSWGLAGVESGANVLTFGAGSRLTVL.

The chain employs TRBV13 and TRBJ2-6; D unclear. Germline CDR1 and CDR2: PRHDT and FYEKMQ (reference sequence). Trimming left V 2 bases short and J 1 base short, with 15 bases between. The CDR3 totals 18 residues. DNA for the CDR3: TGTGCCAGCAGCTTAATCACAGTACTAACATCTGGGGCCAACGTCCTGACTTTC. This encodes CASSLITVLTSGANVLTF. The whole variable domain, remainder taken from reference TRBV13 and TRBJ2-6, is AAGVIQSPRHLIKEKRETATLKCYPIPRHDTVYWYQQGPGQDPQFLISFYEKMQSDKGSIPDRFSAQQFSDYHSELNMSSLELGDSALYFCASSLITVLTSGANVLTFGAGSRLTVL.

This chain uses TRBV2 with TRBJ1-5; D remains ambiguous. The germline gives CDR1 SNHLY, CDR2 FYNNEI. CDR3 length: 15 residues. Trimming removed 3 bases at V and 3 bases at J, with 12 bases between. CDR3 sequence (DNA): TGTGCCAGCAGTGACGTGAGGCTTAACAATCAGCCCCAGCATTTT. This encodes CASSDVRLNNQPQHF.

This chain uses TRBV11-2 with TRBJ1-1; D is uncertain. Trimming shortened V by 3 bases and J by 1 base, and 6 bases separated the two germline ends. Looked up from germline, CDR1 is SGHAT and CDR2 is FQNNGV. CDR3 length: 13 residues. This CDR3 reads CASSFRSNTEAFF. The CDR3 DNA is TGTGCCAGCAGCTTCAGATCGAACACTGAAGCTTTCTTT.

V and J are TRBV6-5 and TRBJ2-7, with D unresolved. Germline V gives CDR1 MNHEY, CDR2 SVGAGI. The CDR3 has 14 amino acids. The V gene lost 2 bases and the J gene lost 4 bases, with 12 bases spanning the gap. CDR3 sequence: CASSYGSAPYEQYF. CDR3 nucleotide sequence: TGTGCCAGCAGTTACGGCTCGGCGCCTTACGAGCAGTACTTC.

The chain has TRBV19 and TRBJ2-2; TRBD1 is a possible D gene (6 bases). From germline, CDR1 is LNHDA and CDR2 SQIVND (reference sequence). V was trimmed by 5 bases and J by 5 bases, leaving 21 bases between them. The CDR3 sequence is 17 residues long. CDR3 sequence: CASSPEGRGVGTGELFF. Here the CDR3 DNA reads TGTGCCAGTAGTCCCGAAGGCAGGGGCGTAGGGACCGGGGAGCTGTTTTTT.

The chain has TRBV7-2 and TRBJ1-5; D uncertain. This CDR3 spans 17 amino acids. CDR1 SGHTA and CDR2 FQGNSA come from the germline V gene. The V and J ends lost 1 base and 0 bases respectively, with 13 bases between them. The DNA of the CDR3 is TGTGCCAGCAGCTTAGAGGTGACGTCTTATAGCAATCAGCCCCAGCATTTT. This encodes CASSLEVTSYSNQPQHF.

The table lists this clone with a count of one. The rearrangement links TRBV15 to TRBJ2-1, with D unclear. CDR1 is LNHNV, CDR2 YYDKDF, per germline (reference sequence). With 0 bases removed from V and 10 bases from J, the gap between germline ends came to 13 bases. The CDR3 is 14 residues long. This CDR3 reads CATSRDRVTAEQFF. Here the CDR3 DNA reads TGTGCCACCAGCAGAGATCGGGTAACGGCCGAGCAGTTCTTC.

The chain employs TRBV18 and TRBJ1-3, with D possibly matching TRBD1 (5 bases). CDR1 is KGHSH and CDR2 is LQKENI in the germline V gene. V was trimmed by 6 bases and J by 0 bases, leaving 12 bases between them. The CDR3 has 15 amino acids. CDR3 amino acids: CASSLTGSSGNTIYF. In nucleotides, the CDR3 is TGTGCCAGCTCCCTTACAGGTTCCTCTGGAAACACCATATATTTT.

The J gene is TRBJ1-6, the V gene TRBV6-1; 7 bases line up with TRBD1. V was pared by 6 bases and J by 11 bases, with 7 bases of the junction left unmatched. Germline V gene lookup returns CDR1 MNHNS and CDR2 SASEGT. This CDR3 has 13 amino acids. CDR3 protein: CASRRTGIAPLHF. The CDR3 DNA is TGTGCCAGCAGACGGACAGGTATCGCACCCCTCCACTTT.

This chain uses TRBV29-1 with TRBJ2-7; TRBD1 matches at 7 bases. The V gene end was trimmed by 1 base and the J gene end by 5 bases; junction bases not matched to a gene: 8. Per the germline V gene, CDR1 is SQVTM and CDR2 is ANQGSEA. The CDR3 contains 14 residues. CDR3 bases: TGCAGCGTTGAAGCCCCGACAGGGAGAAACGAGCAGTACTTC. Translated, it gives CSVEAPTGRNEQYF.

The chain uses TRBV2 and TRBJ1-2; no clear D. Trimming shortened V by 5 bases and J by 4 bases, and 14 bases separated the two germline ends. The CDR3 length is 14 residues. Germline V gives CDR1 SNHLY, CDR2 FYNNEI. The CDR3 loop is CASSTGIGFYGYTF. The CDR3 nucleotides read TGTGCCAGCAGTACCGGGATAGGGTTCTATGGCTACACCTTC.